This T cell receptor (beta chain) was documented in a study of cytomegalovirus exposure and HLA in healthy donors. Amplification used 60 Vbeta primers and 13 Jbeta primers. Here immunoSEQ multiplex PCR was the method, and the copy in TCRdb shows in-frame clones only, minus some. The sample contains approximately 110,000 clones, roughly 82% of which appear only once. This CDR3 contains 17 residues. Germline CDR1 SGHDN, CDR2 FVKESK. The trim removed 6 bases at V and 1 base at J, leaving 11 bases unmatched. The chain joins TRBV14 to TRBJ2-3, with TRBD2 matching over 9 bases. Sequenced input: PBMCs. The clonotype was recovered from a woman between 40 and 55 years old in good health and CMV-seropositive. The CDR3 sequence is CASSHSLAGLRTDTQYF. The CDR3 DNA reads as TGTGCCAGCAGTCACAGTCTAGCGGGGCTACGCACAGATACGCAGTATTTT.